Listed below are T cell receptor beta chains from one sample, sequenced in a study of blood T cell repertoires in COVID-19. Profiling relied on immunoSEQ multiplex PCR, and the TCRdb table lists in-frame clones only, not all of them. Of about 120,000 clones in the sample, around three quarters were seen once. What was sequenced was peripheral blood. Receptors were obtained from a woman older than 75 with acute or convalescent COVID-19. Both conserved end residues are part of each CDR3. The D gene is left open where the match is weak. Only part of the rows carry a size: once, few, many, or a class if the clone is expanded.

j_call d_call clone_size v_call cdr3_nt cdr3_aa
TRBJ2-2 - - TRBV3-1/TRBV3-2 TGTGCCAGCAGCCAAGTACACGGGGAGCTGTTTTTT CASSQVHGELFF
TRBJ1-5 - - TRBV2 TGTGCCAGCACCACCGGACGGGACAATCAGCCCCAGCATTTT CASTTGRDNQPQHF
TRBJ2-7 - - TRBV27 TGTGCCAGCAGTTTCGGGGGACAGTCCTACGAGCAGTACTTC CASSFGGQSYEQYF
TRBJ2-5 - - TRBV5-1 TGCGCCAGCAGCGAGCAAGAGACCCAGTACTTC CASSEQETQYF
TRBJ1-2 TRBD1 - TRBV19 TGTGCCAGTAGTGAGGACAGGGTGAAGGGCTACACCTTC CASSEDRVKGYTF
TRBJ1-2 - - TRBV3-1/TRBV3-2 TGTGCCAGCAGCCAAGCAGCAGGGGCCTATGGCTACACCTTC CASSQAAGAYGYTF
TRBJ1-2 - - TRBV7-2 TGTGCCAGCAGCTTAGCAGGAGGCAGCTTTCCCTATGGCTACACCTTC CASSLAGGSFPYGYTF
TRBJ1-5 - - TRBV10-1 TGCGCCAGCAGTGAGTCACCGGACAAGCCCCAGCATTTT CASSESPDKPQHF
TRBJ1-2 - - TRBV7-9 TGTGCCAGCAGCTTACCCGGGTTTGGGGGCGCCTATGGCTACACCTTC CASSLPGFGGAYGYTF
TRBJ1-4 TRBD1 - TRBV29-1 TGCAGCGTGGTTGGACAGGGGCATGAAAAACTGTTTTTT CSVVGQGHEKLFF
TRBJ1-2 - once TRBV5-1 TGCGCCAGCAGCTTGGGGGAGATAACGGGTGGCTACACCTTC CASSLGEITGGYTF
TRBJ1-1 - - TRBV28 TGTGCCAGCCGGGGAATTTCAGTAACTGAAGCTTTCTTT CASRGISVTEAFF
TRBJ1-1 TRBD1 few TRBV19 TGTGCCAGTACTCCACAGGGGGCGCAGACTGAAGCTTTCTTT CASTPQGAQTEAFF
TRBJ2-1 - - TRBV6-6 TGTGCCAGCAGTCGCACAGGTATGGGGGGAGTCTACAATGAGCAGTTCTTC CASSRTGMGGVYNEQFF
TRBJ1-1 TRBD1 - TRBV6-5 TGTGCCTGTGGACAGGACAACACTGAAGCTTTCTTT CACGQDNTEAFF
TRBJ1-2 TRBD1 - TRBV15 TGTGCCACCAGCAAAAACAGGGGCCACTACACCTTC CATSKNRGHYTF
TRBJ2-3 TRBD2 few TRBV7-3 TGTGCCAGCAGCAGACTAGCGGGAAAAACAGATACGCAGTATTTT CASSRLAGKTDTQYF
TRBJ2-7 TRBD1 many TRBV2 TGTGCCAGCAGGATCAGGGGGCGAAGCTACGAGCAGTACTTC CASRIRGRSYEQYF
TRBJ2-1 - - TRBV12-3/TRBV12-4 TGTGCCAGCAGTCTCGCCGGCAATGAGCAGTTCTTC CASSLAGNEQFF
TRBJ2-1 TRBD2 - TRBV19 TGTGCCAGTAAGATGAGCCCGGCGGGAGTAGTCAATGAGCAGTTCTTC CASKMSPAGVVNEQFF
TRBJ1-3 - once TRBV3-1/TRBV3-2 TGTGCCAGCAGCCACGGGACTGCTGGAAACACCATATATTTT CASSHGTAGNTIYF
TRBJ1-1 - once TRBV7-9 TGTGCCAGCAGCTGGAGACTACAGGGCACTGAAGCTTTCTTT CASSWRLQGTEAFF
TRBJ1-1 - - TRBV7-8 TGTGCCAGCAGCTTCGGGGAGAGCACTGAAGCTTTCTTT CASSFGESTEAFF